Only a few counts were recorded for the clone carrying this TCR beta chain. Its antigen remains unidentified. This record comes from a study of T cell responses to AZD1222 COVID-19 vaccine. Clones were sequenced by immunoSEQ multiplex PCR, and TCRdb holds only the in-frame ones, with some missing. The sample lists around 100,000 clones; roughly 90% were seen once. Study results and limitations: Repertoires were obtained only post-peak T cell response.

The CDR3 extends over 14 amino acids. Trimming took off 4 bases at V and 5 bases at J, with 11 bases between the two ends. From germline, CDR1 is MNHEY and CDR2 SVGEGT. The J gene is TRBJ1-4, the V gene TRBV6-2 or TRBV6-3; possible D gene TRBD1, 5 bases. The input for sequencing was peripheral blood, taken on day 0 of AZD1222 vaccination. This sequence originates from an adult in good health. The CDR3 DNA reads TGTGCCAGCAGTTGGGGACCGGAGAATGAAAAACTGTTTTTT. Translated: CASSWGPENEKLFF.